One and the same sample provided the 30 T cell receptor beta chains below, sequenced in a study of blood T cell repertoires in COVID-19. Profiling relied on immunoSEQ multiplex PCR, and the TCRdb table lists in-frame clones only, not all of them. The sample lists more than 110,000 clones, roughly 85% seen once, with under 4.5% in the top ten. Material: PBMCs or T cells enriched from blood (not recorded which). The origin of the receptors is a man between 45 and 60 years old who had recovered from COVID-19.

This chain links TRBV27 with TRBJ2-3, with D perhaps TRBD1 (6 bases). CDR1 and CDR2 from the germline V gene are MNHEY and SMNVEV (reference sequence). Trimming removed 8 bases from V and 6 bases from J, with 15 bases in between. The CDR3 runs 13 residues. DNA of the CDR3: TGTGCCAGCCATAGGGTCAGGGGTGATACGCAGTATTTT. Its protein product is CASHRVRGDTQYF.

This chain connects TRBV4-2 to TRBJ1-2, with D unclear. This CDR3 has 12 amino acids. The germline gives CDR1 LGHNA, CDR2 YNFKEQ. The ends were cut back, 4 bases at V and 8 bases at J, with 11 bases in the middle. CDR3: CASSRWTGGYTF. Written as DNA, the CDR3 is TGTGCCAGCAGCCGATGGACGGGAGGCTACACCTTC.

The chain is built from TRBV6-6 and TRBJ2-3, with 11 positions matching TRBD2. This CDR3 region has 15 residues. In germline, CDR1 is MNHNY, CDR2 SVGAGI (reference sequence). After removal of 6 bases from V and 4 bases from J, the junction contained 6 bases not matched to a gene. The CDR3 loop is CASSDSGGVADTQYF. The CDR3 DNA reads TGTGCCAGCAGCGATAGCGGGGGGGTAGCAGATACGCAGTATTTT.

Points on this clone: Germline is not matched at one junction end, which may reflect a read error. The rearrangement uses TRBV5-6 and TRBJ1-4; 7 bases fit TRBD1. CDR1 is SGHDT, CDR2 YYEEEE, per germline. CDR3 length: 12 residues. The CDR3 spells CASSLVTRDRGF. The CDR3 nucleotides are TGTGCCAGCAGCCTAGTTACCCGGGACAGAGGATTT.

This rearrangement joins TRBV3-1 (or the pseudogene TRBV3-2) to TRBJ2-1; D possibly corresponds to TRBD2 (5 bases). This CDR3 is built from 12 residues. CDR1 and CDR2 (germline): LGHDT, YNNKEL (reference sequence). V lost 0 bases and J 13 bases, leaving 10 bases between the germline ends. CDR3: CASSQDSRGQFF. The CDR3 DNA follows: TGTGCCAGCAGCCAAGACTCCCGGGGACAGTTCTTC.

The J gene is TRBJ1-4, the V gene TRBV6-1, with D maybe TRBD1 (5 bases). Deletions cut 5 bases from V and 8 bases from J, with 12 bases between. The CDR3 runs to 13 residues. The germline V gene encodes CDR1 MNHNS and CDR2 SASEGT. The CDR3 DNA follows: TGTGCCAGCAGTTATGGGGCCGGGGAAAAACTGTTTTTT. Its protein product is CASSYGAGEKLFF.

In DNA form, the CDR3 reads TGTGCCAGTAGTATAGTGGGGGGTCGCACTGAAGCTTTCTTT. Translated, it gives CASSIVGGRTEAFF. V gene TRBV19 combines with J gene TRBJ1-1, with D maybe TRBD1 (5 bases). The germline CDR1 and CDR2 sequences are LNHDA and SQIVND (reference sequence). V lost 1 base and J 4 bases, leaving 10 bases between the germline ends. This CDR3 is 14 amino acids long.

This chain connects TRBV2 to TRBJ1-3; D is possibly TRBD1 (5 bases). Germline CDR1 and CDR2: SNHLY and FYNNEI. There are 13 residues in the CDR3. Trimming removed 2 bases from V and 7 bases from J, with 9 bases in between. The CDR3 DNA is TGTGCCAGCAGTGAACAGGGTGGTAACACCATATATTTT. This codes for CASSEQGGNTIYF.

The chain joins TRBV10-3 to TRBJ1-1; D not resolved. The CDR3 length is 12 residues. Germline V gene sequence: CDR1 ENHRY, CDR2 SYGVKD. V lost 3 bases and J lost 9, with 11 bases in between. CDR3 loop: CAISDNDKKAFF. CDR3 sequence (DNA): TGTGCCATCAGTGATAATGACAAAAAAGCTTTCTTT.

The chain carries TRBV6-5 and TRBJ1-2; 7 bases fit TRBD1. The V segment lost 5 bases and the J segment 5 bases; nucleotides outside the gene matches: 11. CDR1 and CDR2 from the germline V gene are MNHEY and SVGAGI. This CDR3 is 15 amino acids long. This CDR3 is CASSRTGTVGYGYTF. In DNA, the CDR3 is TGTGCCAGCAGTCGAACCGGGACAGTGGGATATGGCTACACCTTC.

The chain links TRBV5-8 to TRBJ1-6, with 8 bases identical to TRBD1. With 3 bases clipped from V and 5 bases from J, the junction kept 4 bases outside the gene matches. Germline V gene data show CDR1 as SGHTS and CDR2 as YDEGEE. The CDR3 loop spans 15 amino acids. CDR3 region: CASSSLDRDNSPLHF. The CDR3 DNA follows: TGTGCCAGCAGCTCTTTGGACAGGGATAATTCACCCCTCCACTTT.

Only one count was recorded for this clone. The chain combines TRBV5-1 with TRBJ2-2; unclear D gene. V was pared by 0 bases and J by 7 bases, with 7 bases between. CDR3 length: 13 residues. Per germline, CDR1 SGHRS and CDR2 YFSETQ. The CDR3 protein is CASSLASLGELFF. The DNA for the CDR3 is TGCGCCAGCAGCTTGGCCTCACTCGGGGAGCTGTTTTTT.

This clone has a count of ten or more. This chain uses TRBV7-9 with TRBJ2-2; 7 nucleotides line up with TRBD1. The CDR3 consists of 14 residues. Germline V gene sequence: CDR1 SEHNR, CDR2 FQNEAQ (reference sequence). V trimming: 2 bases; J trimming: 6 bases; junction bases outside the gene matches: 3. CDR3: CASSLSDRAGELFF. As DNA, the CDR3 is TGTGCCAGCAGCTTATCCGACAGGGCCGGGGAGCTGTTTTTT.

This chain links TRBV5-1 with TRBJ2-7, with 10 bases matching TRBD1. This CDR3 comprises 13 residues. Germline lookup yields CDR1 SGHRS and CDR2 YFSETQ. Trimming took 4 bases from V and 7 from J; bases not matched to a gene: 5. The CDR3 DNA sequence: TGCGCCAGCAGCCCGGGACAGGGGAATGAGCAGTACTTC. Amino acids: CASSPGQGNEQYF.

This rearrangement joins TRBV6-2 or TRBV6-3 to TRBJ2-2, with 9 bases matching TRBD1. Germline lookup yields CDR1 MNHEY and CDR2 SVGEGT. Trimming at V came to 6 bases and at J to 4 bases, leaving 9 bases not matched to a gene. This CDR3 has 16 residues. For the CDR3, the DNA is TGTGCCAGCAGCTTGACAGGGGGTGGTGGCACCGGGGAGCTGTTTTTT. Translated, it gives CASSLTGGGGTGELFF.

The rearrangement links TRBV7-2 to TRBJ1-2, with D tentatively TRBD1 (6 bases). V lost 0 bases and J 0 bases, leaving 14 bases between the germline ends. The CDR3 totals 17 residues. CDR1 and CDR2 (germline): SGHTA, FQGNSA. CDR3 protein: CASSLAGGASANYGYTF. CDR3 in DNA: TGTGCCAGCAGCTTAGCGGGGGGGGCCTCAGCTAACTATGGCTACACCTTC.

The chain combines TRBV6-6 with TRBJ1-2; D is possibly TRBD1 (6 bases). V was shortened by 5 bases and J by 4 bases, with 17 bases between the two germline ends. CDR1 MNHNY and CDR2 SVGAGI come from the germline V gene (reference sequence). There are 15 residues in the CDR3. The CDR3 DNA follows: TGTGCCAGCAGTCGAGATCTACAGGGATTCTATGGCTACACCTTC. It translates to CASSRDLQGFYGYTF.

This chain uses TRBV19 with TRBJ2-7, with 7 bases identical to TRBD2. The CDR3 sequence is 14 residues long. V dropped 3 bases and J dropped 0; count of bases not matched to a gene: 2. Germline values: CDR1 LNHDA, CDR2 SQIVND (reference sequence). Written as DNA, the CDR3 is TGTGCCAGTAGTATCACGGGGGGCTCCTACGAGCAGTACTTC. Translating it yields CASSITGGSYEQYF.

The chain links TRBV3-1 (or the pseudogene TRBV3-2) to TRBJ2-1, with a tentative D call TRBD2 (5 bases). The CDR3 runs 16 residues. Per the germline V gene, CDR1 is LGHDT and CDR2 is YNNKEL (reference sequence). V was cut by 0 bases and J by 3 bases, with 12 bases left in between. As DNA, the CDR3 is TGTGCCAGCAGCCAAGAAAACCGGGATTACTACAATGAGCAGTTCTTC. Encoded protein: CASSQENRDYYNEQFF.

The CDR3 protein is CASSLTGDLRGYTF. The CDR3 region has the DNA TGTGCCAGCAGCTTAACAGGGGATTTGCGTGGCTACACCTTC. This chain links TRBV5-4 with TRBJ1-2; 7 positions match TRBD1. The germline V gene encodes CDR1 SGHNT and CDR2 YYREEE (reference sequence). This CDR3 has 14 residues. Trimming cost V 2 bases and J 7 bases; bases outside gene matches: 8.

The V and J genes are TRBV5-6 and TRBJ2-5; 7 nucleotides align to TRBD2. The CDR3 loop spans 15 amino acids. Germline loops: CDR1 SGHDT, CDR2 YYEEEE. The junction had 7 bases not matched to a gene; V was cut back by 0 bases and J by 5 bases. The CDR3 is CASSLVRRGGETQYF. In nucleotides, the CDR3 is TGTGCCAGCAGCTTGGTACGGAGGGGAGGGGAGACCCAGTACTTC.

The CDR3 reads CASKYRGQPNEKLFF. The CDR3 DNA sequence: TGTGCCAGCAAATACAGGGGGCAACCTAATGAAAAACTGTTTTTT. The V gene is TRBV6-5, the J gene TRBJ1-4; 9 bases are shared with TRBD1. The CDR3 length is 15 residues. Looked up from germline, CDR1 is MNHEY and CDR2 is SVGAGI. Trimming took 7 bases from V and 3 from J; bases not matched to a gene: 6.

This sequence joins TRBV6-1 and TRBJ1-5, with 7 bases matching TRBD1. The V and J ends lost 1 base and 1 base, in that order; junction bases with no gene match: 4. The CDR3 covers 16 residues. Germline V gene lookup returns CDR1 MNHNS and CDR2 SASEGT. The CDR3 DNA reads TGTGCCAGCAGTGAAGTGAGGGGGCCAAGCAATCAGCCCCAGCATTTT. The encoded protein is CASSEVRGPSNQPQHF.

This sequence joins TRBV5-4 and TRBJ1-2, with D uncertain. This CDR3 contains 13 residues. The germline CDR1 and CDR2 sequences are SGHNT and YYREEE (reference sequence). With 3 bases removed from V and 0 bases from J, the gap between germline ends came to 6 bases. Here the CDR3 reads CASSSPANYGYTF. The CDR3 DNA follows: TGTGCCAGCAGCTCCCCGGCTAACTATGGCTACACCTTC.

This clone was picked up many times. CDR3 bases: TGCGCCAGCAGCTTTCTAGCGGCCTACAATGAGCAGTTCTTC. Amino acids: CASSFLAAYNEQFF. This chain uses TRBV5-1 with TRBJ2-1; 7 bases match TRBD2. Per germline, CDR1 SGHRS and CDR2 YFSETQ. The CDR3 is 14 amino acids. With 2 bases clipped from V and 2 bases from J, the junction kept 1 base outside the gene matches.

This clone was picked up one time. CDR3 nucleotide sequence: TGTGCCAGCAGCGTAGGAGGGGGACACCATTTTAACTATGGCTACACCTTC. Its protein product is CASSVGGGHHFNYGYTF. This rearrangement joins TRBV9 to TRBJ1-2, with D possibly matching TRBD1 (6 bases). Trimming shortened V by 0 bases and J by 1 base, and 16 bases separated the two germline ends. Germline V gene lookup returns CDR1 SGDLS and CDR2 YYNGEE. CDR3 length: 17 residues.

This sequence joins TRBV28 and TRBJ1-2, with 7 positions matching TRBD1. V was pared by 9 bases and J by 4 bases, with 14 bases of the junction left unmatched. The CDR3 spans 15 residues. Germline loops: CDR1 MDHEN, CDR2 SYDVKM. In DNA form, the CDR3 reads TGTGCCAGTAGATCCCGGGACAGATATCTCTATGGCTACACCTTC. It translates to CASRSRDRYLYGYTF.

V gene TRBV5-1 combines with J gene TRBJ2-2; D may be TRBD1 (6 bases). The length of the CDR3 is 14 residues. Germline lookup yields CDR1 SGHRS and CDR2 YFSETQ. With 4 bases removed from V and 1 base from J, the gap between germline ends came to 8 bases. DNA for the CDR3: TGCGCCAGCAGCACACAGGGGAACACCGGGGAGCTGTTTTTT. Translated, it gives CASSTQGNTGELFF.

Of note for this clone: A junction end diverges from the germline sequence, so it may reflect a read error. V is TRBV7-7 and J is TRBJ2-5; 7 bases are a match to TRBD1. The CDR3 is 14 residues long. Per the germline V gene, CDR1 is SSHAT and CDR2 is FNYEAQ (reference sequence). The CDR3 DNA is TGTGCTAGCAGCTCCACGACAGGGCAAGAGACCCAGTACTTC. Protein: CASSSTTGQETQYF.

The chain employs TRBV4-1 and TRBJ1-2; D call uncertain. Germline lookup yields CDR1 MGHRA and CDR2 YSYEKL. The CDR3 contains 14 residues. Trimming removed 0 bases from V and 8 bases from J, with 13 bases in between. CDR3: CASSQDDRGVGYTF. The CDR3 DNA reads as TGCGCCAGCAGCCAAGACGACCGAGGAGTCGGCTACACCTTC.